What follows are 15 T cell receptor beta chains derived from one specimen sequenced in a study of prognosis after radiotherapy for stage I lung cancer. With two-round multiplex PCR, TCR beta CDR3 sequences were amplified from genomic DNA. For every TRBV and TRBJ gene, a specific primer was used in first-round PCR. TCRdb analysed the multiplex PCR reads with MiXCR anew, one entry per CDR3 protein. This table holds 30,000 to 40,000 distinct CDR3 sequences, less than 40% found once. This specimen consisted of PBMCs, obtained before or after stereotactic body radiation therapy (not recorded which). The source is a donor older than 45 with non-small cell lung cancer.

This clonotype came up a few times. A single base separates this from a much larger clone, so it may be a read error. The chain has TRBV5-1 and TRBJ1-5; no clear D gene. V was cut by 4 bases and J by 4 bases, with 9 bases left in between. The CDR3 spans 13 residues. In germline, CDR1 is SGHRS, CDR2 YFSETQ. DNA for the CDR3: TGCGCCAGCAGCCCGAACGGAAATCAGCCCCAGCATTTT. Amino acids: CASSPNGNQPQHF. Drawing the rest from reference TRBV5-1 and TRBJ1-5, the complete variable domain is KAGVTQTPRYLIKTRGQQVTLSCSPISGHRSVSWYQQTPGQGLQFLFEYFSETQRNKGNFPGRFSGRQFSNSRSEMNVSTLELGDSALYLCASSPNGNQPQHFGDGTRLSIL.

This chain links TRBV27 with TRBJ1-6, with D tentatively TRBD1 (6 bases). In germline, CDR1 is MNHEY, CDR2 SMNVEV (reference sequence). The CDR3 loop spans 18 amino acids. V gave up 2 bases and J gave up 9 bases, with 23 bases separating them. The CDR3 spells CASSLEEQKGGFGSPLHF. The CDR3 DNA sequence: TGTGCCAGCAGTTTAGAGGAACAAAAAGGGGGTTTCGGTTCACCCCTCCACTTT.

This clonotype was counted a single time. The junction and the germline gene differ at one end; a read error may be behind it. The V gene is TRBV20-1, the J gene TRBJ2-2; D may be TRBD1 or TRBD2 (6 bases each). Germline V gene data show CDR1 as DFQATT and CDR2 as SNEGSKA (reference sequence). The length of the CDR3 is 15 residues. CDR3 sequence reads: CSARARWGLGGEPFF. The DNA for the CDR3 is TGCAGTGCTAGGGCCAGATGGGGGCTGGGCGGGGAGCCGTTTTTT.

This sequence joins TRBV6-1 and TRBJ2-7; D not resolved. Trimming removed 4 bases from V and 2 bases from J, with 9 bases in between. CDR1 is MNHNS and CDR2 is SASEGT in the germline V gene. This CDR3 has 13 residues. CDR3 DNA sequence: TGTGCCAGCAGTGTCGTTAACGCCTACGAGCAGTACTTC. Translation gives CASSVVNAYEQYF.

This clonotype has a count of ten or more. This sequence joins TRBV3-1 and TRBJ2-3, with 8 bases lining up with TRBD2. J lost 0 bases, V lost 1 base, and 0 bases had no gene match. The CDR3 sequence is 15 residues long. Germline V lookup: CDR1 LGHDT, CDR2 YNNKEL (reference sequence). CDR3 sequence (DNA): TGTGCCAGCAGCCAAGCGGGAGGGAGCACAGATACGCAGTATTTT. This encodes CASSQAGGSTDTQYF.

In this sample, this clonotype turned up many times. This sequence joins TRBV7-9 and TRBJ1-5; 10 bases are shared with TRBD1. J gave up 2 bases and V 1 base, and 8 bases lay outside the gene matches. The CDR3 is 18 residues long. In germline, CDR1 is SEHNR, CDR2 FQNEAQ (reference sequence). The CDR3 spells CASSLGLTGGEGNQPQHF. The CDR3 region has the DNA TGTGCCAGCAGCTTAGGCTTGACAGGGGGCGAAGGCAATCAGCCCCAGCATTTT.

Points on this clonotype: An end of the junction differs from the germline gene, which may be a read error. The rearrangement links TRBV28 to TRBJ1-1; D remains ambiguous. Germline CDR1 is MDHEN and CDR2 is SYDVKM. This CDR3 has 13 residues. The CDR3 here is CAISTYTNTESFF. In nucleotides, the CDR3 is TGTGCCATCAGTACCTACACGAACACTGAATCTTTCTTT.

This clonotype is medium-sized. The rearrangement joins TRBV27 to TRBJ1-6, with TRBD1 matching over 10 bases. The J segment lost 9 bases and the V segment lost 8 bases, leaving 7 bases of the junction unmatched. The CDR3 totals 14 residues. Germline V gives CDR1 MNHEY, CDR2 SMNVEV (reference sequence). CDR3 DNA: TGTGCCAGCGCTCTATGGGACAGGGGTTCACCCCTCCACTTT. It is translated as CASALWDRGSPLHF.

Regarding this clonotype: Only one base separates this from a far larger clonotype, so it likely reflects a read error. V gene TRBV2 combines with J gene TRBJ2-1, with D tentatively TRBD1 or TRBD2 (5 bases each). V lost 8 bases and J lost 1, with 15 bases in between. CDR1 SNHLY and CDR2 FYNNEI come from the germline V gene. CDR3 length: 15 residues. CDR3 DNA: TGTGCCAGCGGCCCCGGGACCGGGTCCTACAATGAGCAGTTCTTC. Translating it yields CASGPGTGSYNEQFF. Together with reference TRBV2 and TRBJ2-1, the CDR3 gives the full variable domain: EPEVTQTPSHQVTQMGQEVILRCVPISNHLYFYWYRQILGQKVEFLVSFYNNEISEKSEIFDDQFSVERPDGSNFTLKIRSTKLEDSAMYFCASGPGTGSYNEQFFGPGTRLTVL.

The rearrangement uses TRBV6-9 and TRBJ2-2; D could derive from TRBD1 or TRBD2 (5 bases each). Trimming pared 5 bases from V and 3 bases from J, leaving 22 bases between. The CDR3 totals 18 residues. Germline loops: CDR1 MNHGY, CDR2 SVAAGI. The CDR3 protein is CASSHPTGTMPYTGELFF. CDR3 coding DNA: TGTGCCAGCAGTCATCCGACCGGGACCATGCCGTACACCGGGGAGCTGTTTTTT.

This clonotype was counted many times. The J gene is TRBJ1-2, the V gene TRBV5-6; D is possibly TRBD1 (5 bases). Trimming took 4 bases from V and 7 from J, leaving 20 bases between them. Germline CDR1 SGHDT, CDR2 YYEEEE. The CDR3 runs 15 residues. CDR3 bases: TGTGCCAGCAGCGACGGGTTTGGGGCTCGGGTTGGCTACACCTTC. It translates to CASSDGFGARVGYTF.

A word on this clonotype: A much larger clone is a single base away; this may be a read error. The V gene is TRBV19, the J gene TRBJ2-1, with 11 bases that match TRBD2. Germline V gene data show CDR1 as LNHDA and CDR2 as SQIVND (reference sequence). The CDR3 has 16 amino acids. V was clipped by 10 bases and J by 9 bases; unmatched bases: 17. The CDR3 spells CATGLAGGALVGEQFF. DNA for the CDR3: TGTGCCACCGGGCTAGCGGGAGGTGCTTTGGTGGGTGAGCAGTTCTTC.

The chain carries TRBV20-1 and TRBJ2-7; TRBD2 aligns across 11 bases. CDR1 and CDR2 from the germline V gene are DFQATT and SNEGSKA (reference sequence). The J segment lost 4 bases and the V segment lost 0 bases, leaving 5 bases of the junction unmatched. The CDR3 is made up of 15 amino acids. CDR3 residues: CSARELAGDMYEQYF. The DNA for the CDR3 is TGCAGTGCTAGAGAACTAGCGGGAGACATGTACGAGCAGTACTTC.

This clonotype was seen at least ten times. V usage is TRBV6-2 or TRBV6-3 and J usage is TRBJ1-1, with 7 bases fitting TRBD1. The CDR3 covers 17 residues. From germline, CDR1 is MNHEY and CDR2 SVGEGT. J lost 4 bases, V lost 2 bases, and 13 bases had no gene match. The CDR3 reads CASSYEAPGQTSTEAFF. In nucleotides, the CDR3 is TGTGCCAGCAGTTACGAAGCCCCGGGACAGACGAGCACTGAAGCTTTCTTT.

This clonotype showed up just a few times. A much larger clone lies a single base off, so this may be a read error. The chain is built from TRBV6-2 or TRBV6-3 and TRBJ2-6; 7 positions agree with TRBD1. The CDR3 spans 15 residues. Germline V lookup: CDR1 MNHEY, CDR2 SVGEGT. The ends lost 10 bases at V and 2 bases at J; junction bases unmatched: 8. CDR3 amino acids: CAITNGQAGANVLTF. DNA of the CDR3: TGTGCCATCACCAACGGACAGGCTGGGGCCAACGTCCTGACTTTC.